This passage covers 25 T cell receptor beta chains from one sample sequenced in a study of PD-1 blockade in classical Hodgkin lymphoma. Method: immunoSEQ multiplex PCR; TCRdb's copy keeps in-frame clones and lacks some. The sample shows approximately 59,000 clones, under 95% of them seen only once. Relapses following autologous stem cell transplantation were seen in all patients, with brentuximab vedotin exposure varying. The source was peripheral blood mononuclear cells (PBMCs), collected before the second cycle of nivolumab. The source is a human donor with classical Hodgkin lymphoma.

This clone was picked up one time. V usage is TRBV29-1 and J usage is TRBJ2-7; 8 nucleotides agree with TRBD2. The V and J ends lost 3 bases and 2 bases, in that order; junction bases with no gene match: 12. CDR3 length: 16 residues. Germline values: CDR1 SQVTM, CDR2 ANQGSEA. CDR3 bases: TGCAGCGTTGAGTCGCGGGAACGGGGGGGCCCCTACGAGCAGTACTTC. It encodes CSVESRERGGPYEQYF.

This chain joins TRBV7-3 and TRBJ2-3; TRBD2 matches at 7 bases. V dropped 2 bases and J dropped 4; count of bases not matched to a gene: 9. Per the germline V gene, CDR1 is SGHTA and CDR2 is FQGTGA. This CDR3 contains 16 residues. The chain's CDR3 is CASSLGTTRSSDTQYF. For the CDR3, the DNA is TGTGCCAGCAGCTTAGGGACTACGAGATCTTCAGATACGCAGTATTTT.

A single count supports this clone. The rearrangement uses TRBV7-8 and TRBJ2-3, with D uncertain. V lost 4 bases and J lost 4, with 15 bases in between. There are 15 residues in the CDR3. Germline V gene lookup returns CDR1 SGHVS and CDR2 FQNEAQ. CDR3 sequence reads: CASSSNTLGADTQYF. The CDR3 DNA follows: TGTGCCAGCAGCTCAAACACCCTCGGAGCAGATACGCAGTATTTT.

The chain is built from TRBV11-3 and TRBJ2-1, with 9 bases matching TRBD1. The V segment lost 1 base and the J segment 1 base; nucleotides outside the gene matches: 2. This CDR3 has 16 amino acids. Germline V gives CDR1 SGHNT, CDR2 YENEEA. The CDR3 coding sequence is TGTGCCAGCAGCTTAGTTGGGACAGGGTCCTACAATGAGCAGTTCTTC. Translated, it gives CASSLVGTGSYNEQFF.

This chain uses TRBV27 with TRBJ1-4; 10 nucleotides agree with TRBD1. J gave up 4 bases and V 2 bases, and 4 bases lay outside the gene matches. The CDR3 contains 16 residues. Germline V gene sequence: CDR1 MNHEY, CDR2 SMNVEV (reference sequence). CDR3 sequence reads: CASSLGTGAHNEKLFF. The CDR3 DNA follows: TGTGCCAGCAGTTTAGGGACAGGGGCCCATAATGAAAAACTGTTTTTT.

The V call is TRBV6-5, the J call TRBJ2-5; D is unresolved. Deletions cut 6 bases from V and 1 base from J, with 6 bases between. The CDR3 spans 12 residues. Germline CDR1 is MNHEY and CDR2 is SVGAGI. The CDR3 spells CASRQPQETQYF. The CDR3, as DNA: TGTGCCAGCAGACAGCCCCAAGAGACCCAGTACTTC.

This clone has just one count. This chain connects TRBV13 to TRBJ1-1; D not resolved. The CDR3 consists of 12 residues. The V and J ends lost 3 bases and 1 base respectively, with 3 bases between them. The germline V gene has CDR1 PRHDT and CDR2 FYEKMQ (reference sequence). The CDR3 protein is CASSLQNTEAFF. CDR3 DNA sequence: TGTGCCAGCAGCTTGCAGAACACTGAAGCTTTCTTT.

The chain has TRBV7-6 and TRBJ1-6, with TRBD1 matching over 8 bases. The CDR3 consists of 18 residues. V lost 5 bases, J lost 4 bases, and 13 bases stayed unmatched. The germline V gene has CDR1 SGHVS and CDR2 FNYEAQ. The CDR3 nucleotides read TGTGCCAGCAGCCACGGTCGTGGACAGGGCGGGTATAATTCACCCCTCCACTTT. Residues: CASSHGRGQGGYNSPLHF.

This chain joins TRBV2 and TRBJ1-2; D uncertain. Germline CDR1 reads SNHLY; CDR2 reads FYNNEI. Trimming left V 8 bases short and J 5 bases short, with 9 bases between. The length of the CDR3 is 11 residues. The CDR3 here is CASSRMYGYTF. The CDR3, as DNA: TGTGCCAGCTCCAGGATGTATGGCTACACCTTC.

This clone was detected only once. The J gene is TRBJ2-5, the V gene TRBV7-9; possible D gene TRBD1, 5 bases. Germline-derived CDR1 and CDR2 are SEHNR and FQNEAQ (reference sequence). The length of the CDR3 is 14 residues. Trimming left V 2 bases short and J 5 bases short, with 12 bases between. The CDR3 coding sequence is TGTGCCAGCAGCTTACAGGGTTCAAGGGAGACCCAGTACTTC. Its translation: CASSLQGSRETQYF.

The chain couples TRBV7-3 to TRBJ2-1, with D perhaps being TRBD1 or TRBD2 (5 bases each). The CDR3 runs to 14 residues. Germline CDR1 SGHTA, CDR2 FQGTGA. The V and J ends lost 5 bases and 6 bases respectively, with 14 bases between them. The CDR3 here is CASSKGPGSNEQFF. As DNA, the CDR3 is TGTGCCAGCAGCAAGGGACCGGGATCCAATGAGCAGTTCTTC.

The genes are TRBV6-5 and TRBJ2-7; 8 nucleotides match TRBD1. Germline CDR1 reads MNHEY; CDR2 reads SVGAGI. The CDR3 is 14 residues long. V shed 5 bases and J 3 bases; nucleotides not matched to a gene: 6. CDR3 bases: TGTGCCAGCAGTCAACGGGACAGGCGCTACGAGCAGTACTTC. Amino acids: CASSQRDRRYEQYF.

This clone was detected only once. V gene TRBV27 combines with J gene TRBJ2-3; no firm D call. V lost 0 bases and J 4 bases, leaving 8 bases between the germline ends. The CDR3 runs 14 residues. Germline-derived CDR1 and CDR2 are MNHEY and SMNVEV (reference sequence). The CDR3 here is CASSLSVTPDTQYF. In nucleotides, the CDR3 is TGTGCCAGCAGTTTATCCGTTACCCCAGATACGCAGTATTTT.

The CDR3 DNA sequence: TGTGCCAGCAGCCCCGGACTAGCGACCAACACAGATACGCAGTATTTT. Translating gives CASSPGLATNTDTQYF. The chain recombines TRBV4-2 with TRBJ2-3; 9 positions match TRBD2. The CDR3 is 16 amino acids. Germline V lookup: CDR1 LGHNA, CDR2 YNFKEQ. With V trimmed by 4 bases and J by 2 bases, 7 bases remained unmatched.

The rearrangement links TRBV5-6 to TRBJ2-7, with 7 positions matching TRBD1. The CDR3 loop spans 14 amino acids. The J segment lost 7 bases and the V segment lost 4 bases, leaving 11 bases of the junction unmatched. In germline, CDR1 is SGHDT, CDR2 YYEEEE. The DNA of the CDR3 is TGTGCCAGCAGCCCCGGGACAGACCTACATGAGCAGTACTTC. Translating gives CASSPGTDLHEQYF.

The rearrangement uses TRBV6-5 and TRBJ1-1, with unresolved D. V dropped 6 bases and J dropped 0 bases, with 14 bases sitting between them. Germline CDR1 reads MNHEY; CDR2 reads SVGAGI. The CDR3 contains 15 residues. The CDR3 loop is CASSVAHSMNTEAFF. The CDR3 DNA is TGTGCCAGCAGCGTGGCCCATTCAATGAACACTGAAGCTTTCTTT.

This chain connects TRBV7-2 to TRBJ1-1, with D possibly TRBD1 on 5 matching bases. This CDR3 has 14 residues. Germline V gene data show CDR1 as SGHTA and CDR2 as FQGNSA. The germline V and J ends were trimmed by 5 bases and 5 bases, with 15 bases remaining between them. As DNA, the CDR3 is TGTGCCAGCAGCCTCCGGGACCCGGGGACTGAAGCTTTCTTT. Translation gives CASSLRDPGTEAFF.

J is TRBJ1-1 and V is TRBV7-6; D might be TRBD1 (5 bases). Germline CDR1 reads SGHVS; CDR2 reads FNYEAQ. V lost 4 bases and J lost 0, with 12 bases in between. The CDR3 is 15 amino acids. In nucleotides, the CDR3 is TGTGCCAGCAGCTGGCAGACAGAGATGAACACTGAAGCTTTCTTT. It encodes CASSWQTEMNTEAFF.

V is TRBV7-6 and J is TRBJ2-7; 11 nucleotides align to TRBD2. From germline, CDR1 is SGHVS and CDR2 FNYEAQ. Trimming cost V 5 bases and J 3 bases; bases outside gene matches: 6. The CDR3 is made up of 15 amino acids. The CDR3 DNA reads as TGTGCCAGCAGCCCGGGGACTAGCGGCAACTACGAGCAGTACTTC. It translates to CASSPGTSGNYEQYF.

This clone was found a few times. V is TRBV18 and J is TRBJ2-1; the D gene is possibly TRBD2 (6 bases). The V gene's germline CDR1 is KGHSH and CDR2 LQKENI. The CDR3 covers 14 residues. Trimming took off 10 bases at V and 0 bases at J, with 13 bases between the two ends. In DNA, the CDR3 is TGTGCCACCGGCGGGGTATCCTCCTACAATGAGCAGTTCTTC. It yields the protein CATGGVSSYNEQFF.

This clone was observed once. The chain uses TRBV2 and TRBJ1-6; tentative D call: TRBD1 (6 bases). CDR3 length equals 18 residues. Germline CDR1 SNHLY, CDR2 FYNNEI. V was shortened by 4 bases and J by 0 bases, with 16 bases between the two germline ends. DNA of the CDR3: TGTGCCAGCAGTGCCCTGACAGGATCGAGCTCCTATAATTCACCCCTCCACTTT. Residues: CASSALTGSSSYNSPLHF.

The chain employs TRBV7-9 and TRBJ1-2; D call uncertain. CDR3 length: 13 amino acids. V dropped 5 bases and J dropped 4 bases, with 11 bases sitting between them. Germline values: CDR1 SEHNR, CDR2 FQNEAQ (reference sequence). CDR3: CASSLVDSYGYTF. Here the CDR3 DNA reads TGTGCCAGCAGCCTAGTGGACTCCTATGGCTACACCTTC.

The V call is TRBV5-4, the J call TRBJ1-2, with D perhaps TRBD1 (5 bases). Germline-derived CDR1 and CDR2 are SGHNT and YYREEE (reference sequence). Trimming stripped 2 bases from V and 6 bases from J, with 17 bases between. CDR3 length: 15 amino acids. The CDR3 sequence is CASSFAGRLADGYTF. DNA of the CDR3: TGTGCCAGCAGCTTTGCGGGGCGTTTAGCTGATGGCTACACCTTC.

This clone was recorded once. The rearrangement uses TRBV4-3 and TRBJ2-3; 10 nucleotides agree with TRBD2. CDR1 is LGHNA, CDR2 YSLEER, per germline. The V gene end was trimmed by 0 bases and the J gene end by 5 bases; junction bases not matched to a gene: 8. The CDR3 sequence is 17 residues long. The CDR3 DNA reads TGCGCCAGCAGCCAAGATCCCCTAGCGGGAGTTGGAGATACGCAGTATTTT. It specifies CASSQDPLAGVGDTQYF.

The chain carries TRBV9 and TRBJ2-3; a possible D gene is TRBD2 (5 bases). The CDR3 is 15 residues long. Germline loops: CDR1 SGDLS, CDR2 YYNGEE. With 0 bases removed from V and 2 bases from J, the gap between germline ends came to 10 bases. The CDR3 is CASSVGPADTDTQYF. CDR3 in DNA: TGTGCCAGCAGCGTAGGTCCAGCGGACACAGATACGCAGTATTTT.